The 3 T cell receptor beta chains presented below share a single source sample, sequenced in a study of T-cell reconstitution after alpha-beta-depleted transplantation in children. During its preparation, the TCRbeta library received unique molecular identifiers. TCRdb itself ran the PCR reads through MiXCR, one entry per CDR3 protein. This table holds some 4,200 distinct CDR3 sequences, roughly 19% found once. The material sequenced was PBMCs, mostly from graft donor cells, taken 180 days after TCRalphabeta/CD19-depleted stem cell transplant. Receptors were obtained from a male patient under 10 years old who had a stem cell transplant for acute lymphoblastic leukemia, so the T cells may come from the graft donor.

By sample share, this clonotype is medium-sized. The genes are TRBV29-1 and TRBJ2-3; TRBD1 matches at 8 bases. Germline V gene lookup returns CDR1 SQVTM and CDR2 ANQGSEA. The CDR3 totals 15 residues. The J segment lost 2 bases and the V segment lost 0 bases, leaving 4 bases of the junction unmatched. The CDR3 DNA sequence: TGCAGCGTTGAAGACAGGGGGCTACTCACAGATACGCAGTATTTT. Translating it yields CSVEDRGLLTDTQYF.

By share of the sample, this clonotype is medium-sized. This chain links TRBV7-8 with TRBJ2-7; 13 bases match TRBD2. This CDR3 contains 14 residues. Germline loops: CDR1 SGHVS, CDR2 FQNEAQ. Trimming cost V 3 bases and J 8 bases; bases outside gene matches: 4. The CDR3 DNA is TGTGCCAGCAGCTTCGGGACTAGCGGGACCCAGCAGTACTTC. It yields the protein CASSFGTSGTQQYF.

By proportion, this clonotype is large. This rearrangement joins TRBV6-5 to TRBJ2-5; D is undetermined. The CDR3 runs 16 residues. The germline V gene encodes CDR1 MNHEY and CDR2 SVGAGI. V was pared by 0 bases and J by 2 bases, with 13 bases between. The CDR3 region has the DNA TGTGCCAGCAGTTACTCGAAGGCAGGCGGACAAGAGACCCAGTACTTC. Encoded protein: CASSYSKAGGQETQYF.